One sample yielded the 25 T cell receptor beta chains listed below, sequenced in a study of long-term antiretroviral therapy in people with HIV. Running of the v3.0 immunoSEQ assay took place at survey level. Measured with immunoSEQ multiplex PCR; TCRdb has only the in-frame clones, and not every one. Of about 11,000 clones listed, around 88% are singletons. The source was unsorted PBMCs, collected 0.2 years before starting antiretroviral therapy. These receptors all stem from a middle-aged woman with HIV.

CDR3 sequence reads: CASSPYLTGSNQPQHF. The CDR3 DNA reads as TGTGCCAGTAGTCCTTACCTCACAGGGAGCAATCAGCCCCAGCATTTT. This chain joins TRBV19 and TRBJ1-5, with D possibly matching TRBD1 (6 bases). Trimming left V 5 bases short and J 1 base short, with 15 bases between. From germline, CDR1 is LNHDA and CDR2 SQIVND (reference sequence). This CDR3 comprises 16 residues.

The chain combines TRBV19 with TRBJ1-1, with D perhaps TRBD1 (5 bases). V gave up 5 bases and J gave up 0 bases, with 10 bases separating them. The CDR3 runs to 14 residues. The germline gives CDR1 LNHDA, CDR2 SQIVND (reference sequence). CDR3 DNA sequence: TGTGCCAGTAGTGTGGGACGGGTGAACACTGAAGCTTTCTTT. Encoded protein: CASSVGRVNTEAFF.

The chain combines TRBV5-1 with TRBJ2-1; D is possibly TRBD1 (6 bases). The CDR3 has 14 residues. Germline assignment: CDR1 SGHRS and CDR2 YFSETQ. Trimming shortened V by 0 bases and J by 4 bases, and 8 bases separated the two germline ends. CDR3 sequence: CASSLGQEYNEQFF. The CDR3, as DNA: TGCGCCAGCAGCTTGGGACAGGAGTACAATGAGCAGTTCTTC.

A single count supports this clone. This chain connects TRBV6-1 to TRBJ1-1, with 8 bases identical to TRBD1. Trimming took 3 bases from V and 0 from J; bases not matched to a gene: 12. From germline, CDR1 is MNHNS and CDR2 SASEGT. This CDR3 is built from 18 residues. In DNA, the CDR3 is TGTGCCAGCAGTGAGGAAAGACAGGGGACCGTTTTGAACACTGAAGCTTTCTTT. Amino acid sequence: CASSEERQGTVLNTEAFF.

V and J are TRBV5-6 and TRBJ2-1; possibly TRBD1 or TRBD2 for D (5 bases each). Trimming removed 4 bases at V and 10 bases at J, with 12 bases between. The germline V gene has CDR1 SGHDT and CDR2 YYEEEE. The CDR3 is 12 amino acids. The CDR3 coding sequence is TGTGCCAGCAGCCAACTAGACAGAGAGCAGTTCTTC. It is translated as CASSQLDREQFF.

Judged by abundance, this clone is large. The chain carries TRBV30 and TRBJ1-1; D remains ambiguous. CDR3 length: 15 residues. CDR1 GTSNPN and CDR2 SVGIG come from the germline V gene (reference sequence). V was pared by 4 bases and J by 5 bases, with 20 bases between. The CDR3 nucleotides are TGTGCCTGGATTCCTACGGAATGGGGTGAGACTGAAGCTTTCTTT. Its translation is CAWIPTEWGETEAFF. Using reference TRBV30 and TRBJ1-1 for the parts outside the CDR3, the full variable domain is SQTIHQWPATLVQPVGSPLSLECTVEGTSNPNLYWYRQAAGRGLQLLFYSVGIGQISSEVPQNLSASRPQDRQFILSSKKLLLSDSGFYLCAWIPTEWGETEAFFGQGTRLTVV.

The chain uses TRBV9 and TRBJ1-2; TRBD1 matches 7 bases. CDR3 length equals 14 residues. The trim removed 3 bases at V and 0 bases at J, leaving 2 bases unmatched. In germline, CDR1 is SGDLS, CDR2 YYNGEE. This CDR3 is CASSATGTNYGYTF. The CDR3 DNA reads TGTGCCAGCAGCGCGACAGGGACTAACTATGGCTACACCTTC. Drawing the rest from reference TRBV9 and TRBJ1-2, the complete variable domain is DSGVTQTPKHLITATGQRVTLRCSPRSGDLSVYWYQQSLDQGLQFLIQYYNGEERAKGNILERFSAQQFPDLHSELNLSSLELGDSALYFCASSATGTNYGYTFGSGTRLTVV.

The V call is TRBV2, the J call TRBJ1-3, with 7 bases fitting TRBD1. This CDR3 has 16 amino acids. Germline V CDR1 and CDR2: SNHLY, FYNNEI. Trimming at V came to 7 bases and at J to 0 bases, leaving 9 bases not matched to a gene. The CDR3 DNA reads as TGTGCCAGCACCGGGACAGCAGTCCGCTCTGGAAACACCATATATTTT. It yields the protein CASTGTAVRSGNTIYF.

The chain joins TRBV18 to TRBJ2-4; 7 positions match TRBD1. Germline V lookup: CDR1 KGHSH, CDR2 LQKENI. The CDR3 spans 15 residues. Germline trimming cut 6 bases from V and 0 bases from J; bases unmatched to any gene: 5. The CDR3 is CASSPGQIAKNIQYF. The CDR3, as DNA: TGTGCCAGCTCCCCGGGACAGATAGCCAAAAACATTCAGTACTTC.

This clone appeared a single time. The chain combines TRBV9 with TRBJ2-5; no clear D gene. The V gene lost 0 bases and the J gene lost 2 bases, with 14 bases spanning the gap. The CDR3 contains 16 residues. CDR1 SGDLS and CDR2 YYNGEE come from the germline V gene. The CDR3 region is CASSVAGVRPQETQYF. The CDR3 DNA follows: TGTGCCAGCAGCGTAGCTGGGGTCCGACCACAAGAGACCCAGTACTTC.

This sequence joins TRBV15 and TRBJ2-5; 9 bases are a match to TRBD1. The CDR3 extends over 15 amino acids. V lost 1 base, J lost 4 bases, and 4 bases stayed unmatched. Germline V lookup: CDR1 LNHNV, CDR2 YYDKDF (reference sequence). The CDR3 is CATSRGQGGGETQYF. The DNA for the CDR3 is TGTGCCACCAGCAGAGGACAGGGGGGTGGAGAGACCCAGTACTTC.

This chain joins TRBV5-1 and TRBJ2-3, with D possibly matching TRBD2 (6 bases). The CDR3 is 13 residues long. Trimming took off 1 base at V and 6 bases at J, with 9 bases between the two ends. From germline, CDR1 is SGHRS and CDR2 YFSETQ. The CDR3 region has the DNA TGCGCCAGCAGCTTGACTAGCATGGATACGCAGTATTTT. Translation: CASSLTSMDTQYF.

The chain links TRBV5-4 to TRBJ2-5; 8 bases fit TRBD1. The germline V gene encodes CDR1 SGHNT and CDR2 YYREEE (reference sequence). J was trimmed by 5 bases and V by 3 bases; bases with no gene match: 15. This CDR3 contains 17 residues. CDR3 protein: CASSSQDRAAFRETQYF. The CDR3 DNA is TGTGCCAGCAGCTCGCAGGACAGGGCCGCGTTCAGGGAGACCCAGTACTTC.

The gene calls are TRBV19 and TRBJ2-3; D gene unclear. V lost 3 bases, J lost 6 bases, and 7 bases lay in between. The CDR3 loop spans 12 amino acids. The germline V gene encodes CDR1 LNHDA and CDR2 SQIVND (reference sequence). CDR3 amino acids: CASSISSDTQYF. CDR3 DNA: TGTGCCAGTAGTATCAGTTCGGATACGCAGTATTTT.

The rearrangement links TRBV6-4 to TRBJ2-2; 8 bases are a match to TRBD1. V lost 3 bases to trimming and J lost 6 bases; unmatched junction nucleotides: 6. The CDR3 sequence is 15 residues long. Germline CDR1 and CDR2: MRHNA and SNTAGT. This CDR3 reads CASSDTDRVSGELFF. The CDR3 DNA reads as TGTGCCAGCAGTGATACGGACAGGGTTTCCGGGGAGCTGTTTTTT.

The gene calls are TRBV9 and TRBJ2-6; 10 bases are shared with TRBD1. V was clipped by 3 bases and J by 4 bases; unmatched bases: 10. Per germline, CDR1 SGDLS and CDR2 YYNGEE. The CDR3 has 18 amino acids. The CDR3 reads CASSGRPGQGKGANVLTF. The CDR3 DNA is TGTGCCAGCAGCGGGAGACCGGGACAGGGGAAAGGGGCCAACGTCCTGACTTTC.

The chain couples TRBV5-1 to TRBJ2-3; maybe TRBD1 (6 bases). V lost 4 bases and J 6 bases, leaving 12 bases between the germline ends. This CDR3 is built from 13 residues. The germline V gene has CDR1 SGHRS and CDR2 YFSETQ. The CDR3 DNA reads as TGCGCCAGCAGCGGTGCAGGGGAGGATACGCAGTATTTT. It codes for CASSGAGEDTQYF.

The chain uses TRBV5-4 and TRBJ2-2; D possibly corresponds to TRBD1 (6 bases). Germline V CDR1 and CDR2: SGHNT, YYREEE (reference sequence). The V gene lost 0 bases and the J gene lost 4 bases, with 22 bases spanning the gap. The CDR3 has 19 residues. The CDR3 loop reads CASSLDSKYHRESTGELFF. The CDR3 DNA reads as TGTGCCAGCAGCTTGGATTCTAAATATCACAGGGAGAGCACCGGGGAGCTGTTTTTT.

This sequence joins TRBV5-4 and TRBJ2-1; 9 nucleotides match TRBD2. Germline assignment: CDR1 SGHNT and CDR2 YYREEE (reference sequence). CDR3 length equals 18 residues. The ends lost 0 bases at V and 2 bases at J; junction bases unmatched: 9. CDR3 in DNA: TGTGCCAGCAGCTTGGGAGGGGCGGGGGGGCACGCCTACAATGAGCAGTTCTTC. Encoded protein: CASSLGGAGGHAYNEQFF. Supplemented by reference TRBV5-4 and TRBJ2-1, the full variable domain reads ETGVTQSPTHLIKTRGQQVTLRCSSQSGHNTVSWYQQALGQGPQFIFQYYREEENGRGNFPPRFSGLQFPNYSSELNVNALELDDSALYLCASSLGGAGGHAYNEQFFGPGTRLTVL.

The CDR3 DNA reads TGTGCCAGCAGCGCATCAGGGTTGGGCTACGAGCAGTACTTC. Translating gives CASSASGLGYEQYF. This chain uses TRBV6-5 with TRBJ2-7; weak D call: TRBD1 (5 bases). The ends were cut back, 6 bases at V and 3 bases at J, with 15 bases in the middle. The CDR3 spans 14 residues. Germline CDR1 MNHEY, CDR2 SVGAGI.

J is TRBJ2-2 and V is TRBV7-2; 7 nucleotides align to TRBD2. The CDR3 is 14 amino acids. The germline gives CDR1 SGHTA, CDR2 FQGNSA. After removal of 4 bases from V and 6 bases from J, the junction contained 5 bases not matched to a gene. CDR3 region: CASSWTSFPGELFF. For the CDR3, the DNA is TGTGCCAGCAGCTGGACTAGTTTCCCCGGGGAGCTGTTTTTT.

V and J are TRBV7-2 and TRBJ2-7; D possibly corresponds to TRBD1 (6 bases). Trimming shortened V by 5 bases and J by 0 bases, and 11 bases separated the two germline ends. The CDR3 is 14 residues long. In germline, CDR1 is SGHTA, CDR2 FQGNSA. CDR3 sequence (DNA): TGTGCCAGCAGCCCCACAGGGAGCTCCTACGAGCAGTACTTC. Translated: CASSPTGSSYEQYF.

The rearrangement links TRBV7-2 to TRBJ2-3; no clear D gene. Trimming left V 5 bases short and J 2 bases short, with 5 bases between. CDR3 size: 12 residues. Germline CDR1 is SGHTA and CDR2 is FQGNSA. The CDR3 bases are TGTGCCAGCAGCACCTTCACAGATACGCAGTATTTT. This gives the protein CASSTFTDTQYF.

The V call is TRBV4-1, the J call TRBJ2-1, with 11 bases matching TRBD2. The trim removed 8 bases at V and 2 bases at J, leaving 5 bases unmatched. The CDR3 has 15 residues. Germline V lookup: CDR1 MGHRA, CDR2 YSYEKL. CDR3 DNA: TGCGCCAGCGCCATTAGCGGGGGGGCCTACAATGAGCAGTTCTTC. This codes for CASAISGGAYNEQFF.

V and J are TRBV4-3 and TRBJ2-2, with D possibly called TRBD1 or TRBD2 (6 bases each). The CDR3 extends over 14 amino acids. Trimming stripped 0 bases from V and 6 bases from J, with 8 bases between. The V gene's germline CDR1 is LGHNA and CDR2 YSLEER. The CDR3 coding sequence is TGCGCCAGCAGCCAAGATCGGGGGCCCGGGGAGCTGTTTTTT. Residues: CASSQDRGPGELFF.